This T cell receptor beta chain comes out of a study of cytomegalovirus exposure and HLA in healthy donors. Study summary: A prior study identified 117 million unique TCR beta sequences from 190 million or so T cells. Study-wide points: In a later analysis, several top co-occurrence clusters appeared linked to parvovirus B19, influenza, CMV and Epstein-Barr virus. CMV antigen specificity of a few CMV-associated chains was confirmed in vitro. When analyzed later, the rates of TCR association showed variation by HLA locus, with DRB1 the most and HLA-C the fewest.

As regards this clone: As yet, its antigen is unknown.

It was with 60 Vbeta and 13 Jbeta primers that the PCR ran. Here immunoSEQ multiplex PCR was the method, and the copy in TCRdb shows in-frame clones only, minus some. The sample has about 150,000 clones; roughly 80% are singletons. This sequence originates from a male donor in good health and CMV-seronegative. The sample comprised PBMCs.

The CDR3 DNA reads TGTGCCAGCAGCTTAGTCTCCGGAGGCTACTCTTCCATGAACACTGAAGCTTTCTTT. It translates to CASSLVSGGYSSMNTEAFF. The rearrangement uses TRBV7-2 and TRBJ1-1; D remains ambiguous. Germline V lookup: CDR1 SGHTA, CDR2 FQGNSA. Trimming stripped 1 base from V and 0 bases from J, with 21 bases between. The CDR3 contains 19 residues.